The present T cell receptor beta chain was sequenced within a study of T-cell reconstitution after alpha-beta-depleted transplantation in children. The TCRbeta library incorporated unique molecular identifiers. TCRdb redid the calling of the PCR reads with MiXCR, one entry per CDR3 protein. The data show 350,000 to 450,000 distinct CDR3 sequences, with about an eighth seen just once and over 3.5% held by the top ten. V was shortened by 5 bases and J by 0 bases, with 8 bases between the two germline ends. The length of the CDR3 is 14 residues. Germline assignment: CDR1 KGHSH and CDR2 LQKENI. Specimen: PBMCs, collected from the stem cell graft. The V gene is TRBV18, the J gene TRBJ1-5, with D uncertain. The receptor was isolated from a human donor who donated a stem cell graft to a child with Fanconi anemia. The CDR3 reads CASSYSDSNQPQHF. Here the CDR3 DNA reads TGTGCCAGCTCATATTCCGATAGCAATCAGCCCCAGCATTTT.